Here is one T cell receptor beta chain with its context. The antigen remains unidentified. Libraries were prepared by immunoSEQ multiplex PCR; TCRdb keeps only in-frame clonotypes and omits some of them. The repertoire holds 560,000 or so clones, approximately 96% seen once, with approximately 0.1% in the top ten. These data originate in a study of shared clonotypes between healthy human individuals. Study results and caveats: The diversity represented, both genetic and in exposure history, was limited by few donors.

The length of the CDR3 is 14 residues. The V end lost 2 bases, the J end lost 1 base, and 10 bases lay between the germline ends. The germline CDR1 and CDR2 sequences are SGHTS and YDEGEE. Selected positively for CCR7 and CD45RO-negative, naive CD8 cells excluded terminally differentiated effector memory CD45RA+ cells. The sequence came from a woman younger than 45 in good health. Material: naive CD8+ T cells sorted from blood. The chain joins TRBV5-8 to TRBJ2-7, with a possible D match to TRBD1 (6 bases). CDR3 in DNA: TGTGCCAGCAGCTTAGGGGGAAGGTCCTACGAGCAGTACTTC. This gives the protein CASSLGGRSYEQYF. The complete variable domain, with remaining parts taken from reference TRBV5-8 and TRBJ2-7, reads EAGVTQSPTHLIKTRGQQATLRCSPISGHTSVYWYQQALGLGLQFLLWYDEGEERNRGNFPPRFSGRQFPNYSSELNVNALELEDSALYLCASSLGGRSYEQYFGPGTRLTVT.